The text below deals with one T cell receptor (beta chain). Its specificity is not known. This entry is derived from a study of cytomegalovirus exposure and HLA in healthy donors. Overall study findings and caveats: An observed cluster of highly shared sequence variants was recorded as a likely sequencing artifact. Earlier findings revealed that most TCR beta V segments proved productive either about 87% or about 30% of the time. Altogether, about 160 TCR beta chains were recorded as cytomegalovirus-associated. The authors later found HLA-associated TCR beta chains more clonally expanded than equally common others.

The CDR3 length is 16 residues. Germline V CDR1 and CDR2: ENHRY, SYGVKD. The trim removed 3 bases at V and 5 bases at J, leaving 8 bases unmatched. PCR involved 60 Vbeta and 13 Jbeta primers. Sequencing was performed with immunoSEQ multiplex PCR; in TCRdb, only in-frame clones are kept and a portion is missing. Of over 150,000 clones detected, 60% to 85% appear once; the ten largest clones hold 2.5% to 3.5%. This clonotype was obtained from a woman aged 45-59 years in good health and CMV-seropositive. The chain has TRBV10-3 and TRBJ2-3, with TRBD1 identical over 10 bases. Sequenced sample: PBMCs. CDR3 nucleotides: TGTGCCATCAGTGACCTACGGGACAGGGGCAAAGATACGCAGTATTTT. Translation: CAISDLRDRGKDTQYF.